The entry below describes one TCR beta chain. Next came a second PCR, run for roughly 6 to 11 cycles, which used a sample-barcoded 5' primer along with a J-beta primer mix. TCRdb analysed the 5' RACE reads with MiXCR anew, one entry per CDR3 protein. The sample lists about a million distinct CDR3 sequences, roughly half occurring once. The record originates from a study of blood T cells in healthy people across ages. V shed 4 bases and J shed 2 bases, with 11 bases lying between them. The CDR3 length is 14 residues. The chain links TRBV12-3 or TRBV12-4 to TRBJ1-2; TRBD1 might be the D (6 bases). This sequence was found in a woman aged 60-70 years in good health. The sample consisted of blood. CDR3 region: CASSYHRANYGYTF. CDR3 DNA sequence: TGTGCCAGCAGTTATCACAGGGCAAACTATGGCTACACCTTC.